This TCR beta chain derives from a study of human T cells and chemical hapten exposure. Germline lookup yields CDR1 LGHNA and CDR2 YSLEER. Trimming took off 1 base at V and 2 bases at J, with 9 bases between the two ends. This CDR3 is 15 amino acids long. TCRdb analysed the RACE reads with MiXCR anew, one entry per CDR3 protein. Counted here are 180,000 or so distinct CDR3 sequences, around 25% occurring once; the ten biggest clones make up approximately 2.3%. The time point was: patch test 3, about 24 weeks after DPC sensitization. As to treatment: therapeutic diphenylcyclopropenone sensitization with weekly scalp DPC.

The gene calls are TRBV4-3 and TRBJ1-3; D unclear. Here the sequenced sample was whole blood, taken in connection with sensitization to the hapten diphenylcyclopropenone (DPC). This clonotype originated in a woman aged 40 to 49 with alopecia areata. Some clones in this sample may be carry-over from other donors' samples. Written as DNA, the CDR3 is TGCGCCAGCAGCCAAGTGGGGAGCCCTGGAAACACCATATATTTT. This gives the protein CASSQVGSPGNTIYF.